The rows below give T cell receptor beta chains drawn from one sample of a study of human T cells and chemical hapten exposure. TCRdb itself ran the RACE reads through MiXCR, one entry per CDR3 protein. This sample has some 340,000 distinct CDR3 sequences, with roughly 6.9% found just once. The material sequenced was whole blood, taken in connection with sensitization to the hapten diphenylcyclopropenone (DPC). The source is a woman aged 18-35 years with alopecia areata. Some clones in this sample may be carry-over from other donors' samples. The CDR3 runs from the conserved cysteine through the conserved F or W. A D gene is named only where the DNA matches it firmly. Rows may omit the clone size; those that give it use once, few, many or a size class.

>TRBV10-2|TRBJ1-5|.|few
TGCGCCAGCAGTGAGATGGGCCTGTATAGCAATCAGCCCCAGCATTTT
CASSEMGLYSNQPQHF
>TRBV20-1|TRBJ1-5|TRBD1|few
TGCAGTGCTGGTACAGGGGCCTCCAATCAGCCCCAGCATTTT
CSAGTGASNQPQHF
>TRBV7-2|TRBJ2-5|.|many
TGTGCCCGGAGGGAGCAAGAGACCCAGTACTTC
CARREQETQYF
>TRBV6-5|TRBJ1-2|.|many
TGTGCCAGCAGTTACACGGAGCGGGCGCTTGGCTATGGCTACACCTTC
CASSYTERALGYGYTF
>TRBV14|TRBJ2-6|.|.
TGTGCCAGCAGCCAAGTCCCGAAGTTCTCTGGGGCCAACGTCCTGACTTTC
CASSQVPKFSGANVLTF
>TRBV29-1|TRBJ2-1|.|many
TGCAGCGTTGAAGGCGGGACAGACTACAATGAGCAGTTCTTC
CSVEGGTDYNEQFF
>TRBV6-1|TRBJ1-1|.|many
TGTGCCAGCAGTGAATGGGAGGGCGCGGGCACTGAAGCTTTCTTT
CASSEWEGAGTEAFF
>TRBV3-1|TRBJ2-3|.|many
TGTGCCAGCAGCCGCCGGGACAGCACAGATACGCAGTATTTT
CASSRRDSTDTQYF
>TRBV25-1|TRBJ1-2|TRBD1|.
TGTGCCAGCAGTGAGCGCAGGGGGTATGGCTACACCTTC
CASSERRGYGYTF
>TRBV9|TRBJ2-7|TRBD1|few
TGTGCCAGCAGCGTAGAAGGCAGGGGGCACGACGAGCAGTACTTC
CASSVEGRGHDEQYF
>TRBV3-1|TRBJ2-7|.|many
TGTGCCAGCAGCCAAGCGGCGGAGCAGTACTTC
CASSQAAEQYF
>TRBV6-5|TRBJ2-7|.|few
TGTGCCAGCAGTTACCCTTACGAGCAGTACTTC
CASSYPYEQYF
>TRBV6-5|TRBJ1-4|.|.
TGTGCCAGCAGTTCTTTCCATGAGGGAGCTAATGAAAAACTGTTTTTT
CASSSFHEGANEKLFF
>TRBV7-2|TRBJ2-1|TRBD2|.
TGTGCCAGCAGCCGAAGGCGGGGGGGAAATGAGCAGTTCTTC
CASSRRRGGNEQFF
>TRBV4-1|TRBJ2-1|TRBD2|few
TGCGCCAGCAACCCGACCATAGCGGGGGGGTATTACAATGAGCAGTTCTTC
CASNPTIAGGYYNEQFF
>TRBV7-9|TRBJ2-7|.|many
TGTGCCAGCAGCTTAGCGGCTGTTACCTACGAGCAGTACTTC
CASSLAAVTYEQYF
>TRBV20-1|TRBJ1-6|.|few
TGCAGTGCAAAAGGGGGTTGGGAAGATAATTCACCCCTCCACTTT
CSAKGGWEDNSPLHF
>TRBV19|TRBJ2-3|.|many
TGTGCCAGTACAGGGGGGGCAGATACGCAGTATTTT
CASTGGADTQYF
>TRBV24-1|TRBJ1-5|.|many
TGTGCCACCAGTGGGGCGGGACTCCATTTT
CATSGAGLHF
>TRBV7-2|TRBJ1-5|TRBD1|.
TGTGCCAGCAGCGGACAGGCCCATCAGCCCCAGCATTTT
CASSGQAHQPQHF
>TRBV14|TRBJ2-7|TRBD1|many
TGTGCCAGCAGCCCCACGGACAGGGGGCGGTTAGGCGAGCAGTACTTC
CASSPTDRGRLGEQYF
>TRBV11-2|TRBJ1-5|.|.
TGTGCCAGCAGTTCAGGTAGTATCAGCAATCAGCCCCAGCATTTT
CASSSGSISNQPQHF
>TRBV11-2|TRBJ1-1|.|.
TGTGCCAGCAGCTTAGGAGTAGGAGCTGAAGCTTTCTTT
CASSLGVGAEAFF
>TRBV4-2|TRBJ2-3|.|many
TGTGCCAGCAGCCAAGCTGGGGGGATAGATACGCAGTATTTT
CASSQAGGIDTQYF
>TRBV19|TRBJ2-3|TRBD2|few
TGTGCCAGTAGTATAGATAGCGGTAGCGGGGGCCCCACAGATACGCAGTATTTT
CASSIDSGSGGPTDTQYF
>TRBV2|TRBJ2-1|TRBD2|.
TGTGCCAGCAGTGCCCCTGCGGGGGGGCACAATGAGCAGTTCTTC
CASSAPAGGHNEQFF
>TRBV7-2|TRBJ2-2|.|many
TGTGCCAGCAGCCCCGAGTATAGTTACGGGGAGCTGTTTTTT
CASSPEYSYGELFF
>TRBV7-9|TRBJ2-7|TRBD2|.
TGTGCCAGCAGCTTAGGAGGACTAGCGGGGCCCTACGAGCAGTACTTC
CASSLGGLAGPYEQYF
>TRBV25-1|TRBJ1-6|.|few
TGTGCCAGCAGTGACCCCAGGGACGGGCATTCACCCCTCCACTTT
CASSDPRDGHSPLHF
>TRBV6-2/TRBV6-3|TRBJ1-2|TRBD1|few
TGTGCCGGCAGTTGGACAGGGGCTAGCGCGAAAAACTATGGCTACACCTTC
CAGSWTGASAKNYGYTF
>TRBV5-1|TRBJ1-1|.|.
TGCGCCAGCAGCACCCTCGGGGTCGGCACTGAAGCTTTCTTT
CASSTLGVGTEAFF
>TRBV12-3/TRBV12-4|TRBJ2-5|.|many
TGTGCCAGCAGTTTAAGCTCATTACAAGAGACCCAGTACTTC
CASSLSSLQETQYF
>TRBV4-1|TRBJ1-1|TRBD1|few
TGCGCCAGCAGCCAAGGGCCAGGGGGCTGGGGAACTGAAGCTTTCTTT
CASSQGPGGWGTEAFF